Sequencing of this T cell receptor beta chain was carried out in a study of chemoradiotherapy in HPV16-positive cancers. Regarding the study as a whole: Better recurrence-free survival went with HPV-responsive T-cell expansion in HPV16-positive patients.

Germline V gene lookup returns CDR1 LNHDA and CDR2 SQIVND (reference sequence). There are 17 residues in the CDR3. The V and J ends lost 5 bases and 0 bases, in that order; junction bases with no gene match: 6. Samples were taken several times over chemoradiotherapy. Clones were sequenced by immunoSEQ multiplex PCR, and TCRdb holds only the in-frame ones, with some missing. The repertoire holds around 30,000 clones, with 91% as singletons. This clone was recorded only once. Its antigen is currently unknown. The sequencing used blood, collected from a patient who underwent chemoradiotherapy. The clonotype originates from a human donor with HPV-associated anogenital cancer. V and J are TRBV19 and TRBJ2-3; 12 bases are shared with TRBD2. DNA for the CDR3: TGTGCCAGTAGTCCTCGGACTAGCGGGATCAGCACAGATACGCAGTATTTT. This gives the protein CASSPRTSGISTDTQYF.